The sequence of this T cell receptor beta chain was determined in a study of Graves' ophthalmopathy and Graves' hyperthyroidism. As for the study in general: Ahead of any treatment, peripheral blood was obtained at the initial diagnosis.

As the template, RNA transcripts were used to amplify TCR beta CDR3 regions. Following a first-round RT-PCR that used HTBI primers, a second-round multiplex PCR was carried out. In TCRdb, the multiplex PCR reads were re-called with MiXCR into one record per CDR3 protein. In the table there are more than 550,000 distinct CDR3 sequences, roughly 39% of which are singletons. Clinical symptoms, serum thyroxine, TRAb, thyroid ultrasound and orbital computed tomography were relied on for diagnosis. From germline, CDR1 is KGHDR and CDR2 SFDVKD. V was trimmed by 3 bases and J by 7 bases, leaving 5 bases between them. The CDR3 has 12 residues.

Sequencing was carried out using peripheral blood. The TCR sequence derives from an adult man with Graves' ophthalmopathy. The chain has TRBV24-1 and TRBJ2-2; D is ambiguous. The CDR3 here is CATSDHDGELFF. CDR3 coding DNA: TGTGCCACCAGTGATCACGACGGGGAGCTGTTTTTT.